A selection of T cell receptor beta chains follows, all from one sample in a study of T cell repertoires in cytomegalovirus infection. TCRdb recomputed calls from the reads with MiXCR, one row per CDR3 protein. The sample carries 100,000 or so distinct CDR3 sequences, 23% recorded once. The sequencing sample was made of CD8+ T cells from PBMCs. These receptors were collected from a human donor in good health (CMV status not recorded). Some clones in this sample may be carry-over from other donors' samples. Each CDR3 is given with its conserved first and last residue.

J gene,V gene,CDR3 protein
TRBJ2-1,TRBV9,CASSVGGGSSYEQFF
TRBJ2-5,TRBV7-7,CASSPRVGYQETQYF
TRBJ2-5,TRBV28,CASSPPGQQETQYF
TRBJ2-5,TRBV7-8,CASSPLSGETQYF
TRBJ2-7,TRBV14,CASSQLPSGAYSYEQYF
TRBJ1-1,TRBV9,CASSVDTGSTEAFF
TRBJ1-6,TRBV6-5,CASRLGNRSPLHF
TRBJ2-3,TRBV9,CASSALTSGEDSTDTQYF
TRBJ1-1,TRBV12-3/TRBV12-4,CASSRTPQTAFF
TRBJ2-7,TRBV20-1,CSASDGASYEQYF
TRBJ2-5,TRBV6-2/TRBV6-3,CANSYGTGQETQYF
TRBJ2-2,TRBV6-5,CASSYSVEGAGELFF
TRBJ2-3,TRBV19,CASSIDVVGAGGSDTQYF
TRBJ1-1,TRBV6-2/TRBV6-3,CASSKWTAEAFF
TRBJ2-7,TRBV29-1,CSVLSGSSYEQYF
TRBJ1-1,TRBV10-1,CASSVGQLGYEAFF
TRBJ1-5,TRBV2,CASSELDTDQPQHF
TRBJ1-1,TRBV4-3,CASSQDRWTRSEAFF
TRBJ1-6,TRBV20-1,CSASTEDFYSPLHF
TRBJ1-1,TRBV2,CASSSARSENTEAFF
TRBJ1-2,TRBV6-2/TRBV6-3,CASFDTGATNYGYTF
TRBJ2-6,TRBV20-1,CSADTPTSGGVSGANVLTF
TRBJ2-5,TRBV20-1,CSAPPDGGLQETQYF
TRBJ2-1,TRBV12-3/TRBV12-4,CASSPGGTSGGYNEQFF
TRBJ2-1,TRBV6-2/TRBV6-3,CASSYSGLYNEQFF